This T cell receptor beta chain came from a study of blood T cell repertoires in COVID-19. About the research overall: COVID-19 samples from acute and convalescent phases originated in the United States, Italy and Spain. T cells, B-cell-depleted T cells, or PBMCs provided the cDNA or gDNA that served as material.

Participants were placed into cohorts based on the clinical history they reported. V shed 1 base and J shed 2 bases, with 8 bases lying between them. Germline CDR1 reads LGHDT; CDR2 reads YNNKEL (reference sequence). The CDR3 covers 14 residues. As processed by the authors: The assay estimated nucleated cells by amplifying reference gene primers. The assay was immunoSEQ multiplex PCR, and TCRdb's table has in-frame clones only and misses some. That table is the source of V, J and clone size, and D and trimming were worked out from the DNA. There are about 180,000 clones in the sample; around 73% occur only once, and roughly 17% lies in the top ten.

This receptor was taken from a woman in her fifties or sixties who had recovered from COVID-19. The chain carries TRBV3-1 (or the pseudogene TRBV3-2) and TRBJ1-2; no clear D. Sequenced material: PBMCs or T cells enriched from blood (not recorded which). The CDR3 loop reads CASSQGATNYGYTF. CDR3 sequence (DNA): TGTGCCAGCAGCCAAGGGGCGACAAACTATGGCTACACCTTC.